Following are 21 T cell receptor beta chains from one sample sequenced in a study of blood T cell repertoires in COVID-19. Some clones are missing from TCRdb's copy, which holds only in-frame ones; the method was immunoSEQ multiplex PCR. This table holds approximately 490,000 clones, approximately 90% found once. Sequencing used PBMCs or T cells enriched from blood (not recorded which). These receptors all come from a young woman who had recovered from COVID-19.

This chain uses TRBV5-1 with TRBJ1-2; perhaps TRBD1 as D (6 bases). Trimming stripped 2 bases from V and 6 bases from J, with 32 bases between. Germline CDR1 reads SGHRS; CDR2 reads YFSETQ. The CDR3 runs 20 residues. CDR3 coding DNA: TGCGCCAGCAGCTTATATATCCCAGGGGACCGGAGAGCAGCAGAGGATGGCTACACCTTC. Its translation: CASSLYIPGDRRAAEDGYTF.

The rearrangement uses TRBV6-6 and TRBJ2-2; D call uncertain. CDR1 is MNHNY, CDR2 SVGAGI, per germline (reference sequence). V was clipped by 5 bases and J by 3 bases, with 19 bases between them. This CDR3 contains 17 residues. CDR3 loop: CASSQTARSRHTGELFF. CDR3 coding DNA: TGTGCCAGCAGTCAAACCGCGAGGTCGCGTCACACCGGGGAGCTGTTTTTT.

The chain employs TRBV12-3 or TRBV12-4 and TRBJ1-4, with 7 nucleotides matching TRBD1. The CDR3 consists of 13 residues. Losses at the gene ends were 6 bases for V and 9 bases for J; bases not matched to a gene: 7. This CDR3 reads CASRHRQGKKLFF. DNA for the CDR3: TGTGCCAGCAGACATCGACAGGGAAAAAAACTGTTTTTT.

This clone was counted once. The chain employs TRBV7-2 and TRBJ2-1; 7 bases fit TRBD2. The CDR3 extends over 14 amino acids. Trimming took 0 bases from V and 7 from J; bases not matched to a gene: 3. Per the germline V gene, CDR1 is SGHTA and CDR2 is FQGNSA. DNA of the CDR3: TGTGCCAGCAGCTTAGCGGGGGGGGGAAATGAGCAGTTCTTC. Protein product: CASSLAGGGNEQFF.

For this clone: Other nucleotide sequences from this sample produce the same CDR3. The V gene is TRBV3-1 (or the pseudogene TRBV3-2), the J gene TRBJ2-3; the D gene is possibly TRBD2 (5 bases). The CDR3 covers 13 residues. Per the germline V gene, CDR1 is LGHDT and CDR2 is YNNKEL (reference sequence). V was pared by 1 base and J by 4 bases, with 6 bases between. The CDR3 coding sequence is TGTGCCAGCAGCCAAGGACTATCAGATACGCAGTATTTT. Translation gives CASSQGLSDTQYF.

Points on this clone: Other DNA sequences of this sample code for an identical CDR3. The chain uses TRBV11-3 and TRBJ1-1; the match to TRBD1 covers 7 bases. After removal of 5 bases from V and 5 bases from J, the junction contained 5 bases not matched to a gene. The CDR3 spans 13 residues. The germline V gene has CDR1 SGHNT and CDR2 YENEEA. This CDR3 is CASSLYRGTEAFF. The CDR3 bases are TGTGCCAGCAGCCTCTACAGGGGAACTGAAGCTTTCTTT.

This clone occurred once. The genes are TRBV28 and TRBJ2-1, with D possibly matching TRBD1 (5 bases). Germline assignment: CDR1 MDHEN and CDR2 SYDVKM. This CDR3 spans 14 amino acids. V was pared by 1 base and J by 5 bases, with 9 bases between. CDR3 loop: CASSLSQAHNEQFF. In nucleotides, the CDR3 is TGTGCCAGCAGTTTATCACAGGCCCACAATGAGCAGTTCTTC.

With respect to this clone: Other DNA variants within this sample encode the same CDR3. The chain employs TRBV5-1 and TRBJ1-1, with a weak D call TRBD1 (6 bases). V lost 2 bases to trimming and J lost 7 bases, with 9 bases between them. Germline V lookup: CDR1 SGHRS, CDR2 YFSETQ. This CDR3 is 12 amino acids long. CDR3 protein: CASSLQGNEAFF. For the CDR3, the DNA is TGCGCCAGCAGCTTACAGGGAAATGAAGCTTTCTTT.

This clone was recorded only once. The J gene is TRBJ1-1, the V gene TRBV19; D is perhaps TRBD1 (5 bases). CDR1 LNHDA and CDR2 SQIVND come from the germline V gene (reference sequence). The V and J ends lost 5 bases and 2 bases respectively, with 12 bases between them. CDR3 length: 14 residues. CDR3 sequence (DNA): TGTGCCAGTAGTGCCAGGGAGGCAAACACTGAAGCTTTCTTT. Its protein is CASSAREANTEAFF.

This clone was detected only once. This may be a read error: a much more frequent sequence differs by one nucleotide. Different DNA sequences within this sample yield the same CDR3. J is TRBJ1-1 and V is TRBV19; D gene ambiguous. V was cut by 3 bases and J by 1 base, with 6 bases left in between. Germline values: CDR1 LNHDA, CDR2 SQIVND (reference sequence). This CDR3 region has 13 residues. As DNA, the CDR3 is TGTGCCAGTAGTATTGGCAGGAACACTGAAGCTTTCTTT. This translates into CASSIGRNTEAFF.

The rearrangement links TRBV5-5 to TRBJ1-4; no definite D call. Trimming removed 4 bases from V and 3 bases from J, with 13 bases in between. The CDR3 consists of 15 residues. Germline lookup yields CDR1 SGHKS and CDR2 YYEKEE (reference sequence). The CDR3 protein is CASSIGWSANEKLFF. DNA for the CDR3: TGTGCCAGCAGCATCGGTTGGTCGGCTAATGAAAAACTGTTTTTT.

The gene calls are TRBV6-4 and TRBJ2-2; 8 bases are a match to TRBD2. The CDR3 runs to 15 residues. Germline trimming cut 5 bases from V and 2 bases from J; bases unmatched to any gene: 4. Germline CDR1 reads MRHNA; CDR2 reads SNTAGT. In DNA, the CDR3 is TGTGCCAGCAGTTTACTAGCGGATAACACCGGGGAGCTGTTTTTT. This gives the protein CASSLLADNTGELFF.

The gene calls are TRBV19 and TRBJ2-5; 7 bases match TRBD1. The CDR3 is 16 amino acids. The germline V gene has CDR1 LNHDA and CDR2 SQIVND (reference sequence). V shed 5 bases and J 0 bases; nucleotides not matched to a gene: 9. The CDR3 DNA sequence: TGTGCCAGTAGTTCCAACAGGGGAGATAACCAAGAGACCCAGTACTTC. Its translation is CASSSNRGDNQETQYF.

The table lists this clone with a count of one. The chain carries TRBV12-3 or TRBV12-4 and TRBJ1-4, with D hard to call. V was pared by 5 bases and J by 7 bases, with 8 bases between. This CDR3 spans 12 amino acids. The CDR3 region is CASSPSREKLFF. Written as DNA, the CDR3 is TGTGCCAGCAGTCCTTCCCGTGAAAAACTGTTTTTT.

Concerning this clone: The sample carries other DNA sequences with the same CDR3. The chain employs TRBV28 and TRBJ2-7; D call uncertain. This CDR3 spans 11 amino acids. Germline lookup yields CDR1 MDHEN and CDR2 SYDVKM. Between the trimmed V and J ends, which lost 5 bases and 4 bases, there was a span of 6 bases. CDR3 coding DNA: TGTGCCAGCAGTCTACGGTACGAGCAGTACTTC. Translating gives CASSLRYEQYF.

The CDR3 is CASTLEQGGTEAFF. CDR3 nucleotides: TGTGCCAGCACTCTGGAGCAGGGTGGAACTGAAGCTTTCTTT. The chain carries TRBV2 and TRBJ1-1, with TRBD1 as a possible D gene (5 bases). Germline values: CDR1 SNHLY, CDR2 FYNNEI. Trimming pared 7 bases from V and 5 bases from J, leaving 17 bases between. The CDR3 is 14 amino acids.

The J gene is TRBJ2-5, the V gene TRBV3-1 (or the pseudogene TRBV3-2), with D possibly being TRBD1 (6 bases). This CDR3 has 14 amino acids. V was pared by 8 bases and J by 5 bases, with 18 bases between. Germline-derived CDR1 and CDR2 are LGHDT and YNNKEL (reference sequence). The CDR3 sequence is CASGAGVVGETQYF. DNA of the CDR3: TGTGCCAGCGGGGCAGGGGTGGTGGGCGAGACCCAGTACTTC.

The V and J genes are TRBV3-1 (or the pseudogene TRBV3-2) and TRBJ1-2; 12 bases are shared with TRBD1. V lost 3 bases, J lost 8 bases, and 4 bases stayed unmatched. The CDR3 runs to 14 residues. The V gene's germline CDR1 is LGHDT and CDR2 YNNKEL (reference sequence). This CDR3 reads CASSQWDRGPGYTF. CDR3 DNA: TGTGCCAGCAGCCAGTGGGACAGGGGGCCAGGCTACACCTTC.

This rearrangement joins TRBV29-1 to TRBJ1-1, with TRBD1 matching 9 bases. CDR1 and CDR2 from the germline V gene are SQVTM and ANQGSEA. The J segment lost 4 bases and the V segment lost 7 bases, leaving 16 bases of the junction unmatched. This CDR3 comprises 16 residues. Here the CDR3 DNA reads TGCAGCGCTCCCTCGGGACAGGGTAAGGAATTCACTGAAGCTTTCTTT. Translating it yields CSAPSGQGKEFTEAFF. Full variable domain (rest looked up from reference TRBV29-1 and TRBJ1-1): SAVISQKPSRDICQRGTSLTIQCQVDSQVTMMFWYRQQPGQSLTLIATANQGSEATYESGFVIDKFPISRPNLTFSTLTVSNMSPEDSSIYLCSAPSGQGKEFTEAFFGQGTRLTVV.

V is TRBV6-7 and J is TRBJ2-6; unclear D gene. TRBV6-7 is placed among ORFs of uncertain function. The V and J ends lost 11 bases and 0 bases respectively, with 8 bases between them. The CDR3 covers 13 residues. The CDR3 spells CARHSSGANVLTF. The CDR3 region has the DNA TGTGCCCGACACAGCTCTGGGGCCAACGTCCTGACTTTC.

The chain recombines TRBV18 with TRBJ2-1; TRBD1 matches at 10 bases. CDR1 is KGHSH and CDR2 is LQKENI in the germline V gene. This CDR3 comprises 15 residues. V lost 4 bases and J lost 6; bases outside the gene matches: 6. CDR3 sequence reads: CASSLRDRGSNEQFF. CDR3 coding DNA: TGTGCCAGCTCACTCCGGGACAGGGGTTCCAATGAGCAGTTCTTC.